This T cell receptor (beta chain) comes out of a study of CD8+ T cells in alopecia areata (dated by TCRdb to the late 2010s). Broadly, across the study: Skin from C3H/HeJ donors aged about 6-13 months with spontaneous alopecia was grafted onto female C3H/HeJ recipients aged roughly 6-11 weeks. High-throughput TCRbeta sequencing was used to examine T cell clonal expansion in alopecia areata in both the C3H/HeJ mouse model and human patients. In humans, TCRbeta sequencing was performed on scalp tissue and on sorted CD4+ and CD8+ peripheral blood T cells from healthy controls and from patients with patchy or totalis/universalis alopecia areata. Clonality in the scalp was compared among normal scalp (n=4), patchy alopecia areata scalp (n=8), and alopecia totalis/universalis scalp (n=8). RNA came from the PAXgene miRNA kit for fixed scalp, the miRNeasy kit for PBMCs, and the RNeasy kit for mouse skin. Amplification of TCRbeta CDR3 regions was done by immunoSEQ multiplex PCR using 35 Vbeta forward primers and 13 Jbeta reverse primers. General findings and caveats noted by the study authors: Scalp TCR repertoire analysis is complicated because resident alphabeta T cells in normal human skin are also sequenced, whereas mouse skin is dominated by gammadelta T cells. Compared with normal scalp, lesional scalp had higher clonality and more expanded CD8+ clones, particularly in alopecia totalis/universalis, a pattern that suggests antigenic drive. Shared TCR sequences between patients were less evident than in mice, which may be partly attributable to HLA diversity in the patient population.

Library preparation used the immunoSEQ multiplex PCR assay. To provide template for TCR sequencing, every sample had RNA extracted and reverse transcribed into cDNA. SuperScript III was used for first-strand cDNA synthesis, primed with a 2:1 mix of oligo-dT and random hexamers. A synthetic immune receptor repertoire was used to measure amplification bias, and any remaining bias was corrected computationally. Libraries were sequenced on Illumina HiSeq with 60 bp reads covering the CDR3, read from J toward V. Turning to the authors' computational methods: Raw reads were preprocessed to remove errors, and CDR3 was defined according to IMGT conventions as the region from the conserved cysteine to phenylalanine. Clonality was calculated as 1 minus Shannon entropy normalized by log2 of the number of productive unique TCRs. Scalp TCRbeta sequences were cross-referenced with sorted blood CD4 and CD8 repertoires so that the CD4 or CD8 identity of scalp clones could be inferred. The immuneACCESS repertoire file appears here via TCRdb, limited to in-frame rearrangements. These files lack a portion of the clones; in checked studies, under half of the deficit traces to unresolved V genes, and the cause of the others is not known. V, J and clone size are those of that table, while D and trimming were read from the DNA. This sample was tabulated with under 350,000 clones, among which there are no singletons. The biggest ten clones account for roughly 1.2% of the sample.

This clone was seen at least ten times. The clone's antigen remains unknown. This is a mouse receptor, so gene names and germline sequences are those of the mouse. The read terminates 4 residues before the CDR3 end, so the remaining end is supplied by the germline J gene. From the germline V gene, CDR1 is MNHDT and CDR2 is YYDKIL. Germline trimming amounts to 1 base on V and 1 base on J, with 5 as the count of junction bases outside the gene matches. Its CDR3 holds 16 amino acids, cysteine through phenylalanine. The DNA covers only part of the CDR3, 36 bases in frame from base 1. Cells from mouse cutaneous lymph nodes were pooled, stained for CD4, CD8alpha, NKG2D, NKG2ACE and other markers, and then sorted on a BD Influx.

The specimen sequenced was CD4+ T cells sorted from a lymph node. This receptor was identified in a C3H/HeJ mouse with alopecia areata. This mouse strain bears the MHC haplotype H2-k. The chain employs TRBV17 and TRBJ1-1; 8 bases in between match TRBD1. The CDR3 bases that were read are TGTGCTAGCAGTAGAGGACAGGGGCGGGTGAACACA. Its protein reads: CASSRGQGRVNT. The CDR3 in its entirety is CASSRGQGRVNTEVFF.